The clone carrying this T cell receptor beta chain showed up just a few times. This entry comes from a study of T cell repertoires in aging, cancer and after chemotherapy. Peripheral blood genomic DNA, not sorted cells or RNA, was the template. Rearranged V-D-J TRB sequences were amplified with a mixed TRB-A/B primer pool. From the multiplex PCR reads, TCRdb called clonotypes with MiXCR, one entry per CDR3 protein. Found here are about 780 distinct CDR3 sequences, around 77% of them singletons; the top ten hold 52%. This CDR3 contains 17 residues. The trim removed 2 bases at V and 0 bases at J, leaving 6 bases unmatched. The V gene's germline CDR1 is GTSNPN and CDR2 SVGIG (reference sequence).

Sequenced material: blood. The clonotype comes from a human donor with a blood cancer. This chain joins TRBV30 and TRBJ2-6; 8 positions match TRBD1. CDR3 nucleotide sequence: TGTGCCTGGAGTTTGACAGGGGCGAACTCTGGGGCCAACGTCCTGACTTTC. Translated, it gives CAWSLTGANSGANVLTF.